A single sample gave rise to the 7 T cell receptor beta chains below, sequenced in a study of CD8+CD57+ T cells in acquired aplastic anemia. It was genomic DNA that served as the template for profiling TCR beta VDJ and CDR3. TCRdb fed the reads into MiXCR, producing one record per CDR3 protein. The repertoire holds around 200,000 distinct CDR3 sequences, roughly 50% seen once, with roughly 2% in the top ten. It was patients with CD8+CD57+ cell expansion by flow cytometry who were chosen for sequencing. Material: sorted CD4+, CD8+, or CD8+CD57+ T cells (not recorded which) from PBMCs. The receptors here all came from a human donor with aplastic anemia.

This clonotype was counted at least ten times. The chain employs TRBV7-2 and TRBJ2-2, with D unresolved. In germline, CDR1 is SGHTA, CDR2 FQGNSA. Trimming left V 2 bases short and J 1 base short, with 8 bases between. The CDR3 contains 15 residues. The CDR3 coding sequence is TGTGCCAGCAGCTTACAGCGCTTGAACACCGGGGAGCTGTTTTTT. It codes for CASSLQRLNTGELFF.

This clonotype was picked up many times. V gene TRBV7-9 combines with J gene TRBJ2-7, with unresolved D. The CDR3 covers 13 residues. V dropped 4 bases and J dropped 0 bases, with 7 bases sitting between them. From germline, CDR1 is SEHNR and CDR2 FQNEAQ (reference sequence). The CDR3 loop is CASSWDSSYEQYF. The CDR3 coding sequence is TGTGCCAGCAGCTGGGATTCCTCCTACGAGCAGTACTTC.

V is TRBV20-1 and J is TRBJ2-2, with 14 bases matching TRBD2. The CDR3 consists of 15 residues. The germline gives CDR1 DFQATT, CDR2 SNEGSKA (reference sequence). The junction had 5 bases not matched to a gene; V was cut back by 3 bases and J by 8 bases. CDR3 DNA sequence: TGCAGTGCTAGCGGACTAGCGGGAGGAGGGGGGGAGCTGTTTTTT. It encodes CSASGLAGGGGELFF.

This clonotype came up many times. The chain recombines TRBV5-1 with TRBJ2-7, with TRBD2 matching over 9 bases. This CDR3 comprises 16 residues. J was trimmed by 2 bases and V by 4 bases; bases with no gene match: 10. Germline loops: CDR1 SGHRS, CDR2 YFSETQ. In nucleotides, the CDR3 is TGCGCCAGCAGCCTGGAAGGCGGGAGGGCCCCCTACGAGCAGTACTTC. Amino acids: CASSLEGGRAPYEQYF.

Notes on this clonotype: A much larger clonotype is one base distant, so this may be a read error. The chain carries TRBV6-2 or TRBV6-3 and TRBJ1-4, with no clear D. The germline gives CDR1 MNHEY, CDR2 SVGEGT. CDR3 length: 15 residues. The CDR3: CASSHTPGTNERLFF. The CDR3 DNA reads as TGTGCCAGCAGTCATACTCCAGGAACTAATGAAAGACTGTTTTTT.

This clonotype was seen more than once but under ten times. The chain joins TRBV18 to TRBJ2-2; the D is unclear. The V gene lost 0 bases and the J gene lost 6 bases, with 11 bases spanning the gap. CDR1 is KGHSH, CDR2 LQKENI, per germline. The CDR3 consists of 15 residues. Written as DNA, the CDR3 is TGTGCCAGCTCACCACCGAGAGAAATCGCCGGGGAGCTGTTTTTT. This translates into CASSPPREIAGELFF.

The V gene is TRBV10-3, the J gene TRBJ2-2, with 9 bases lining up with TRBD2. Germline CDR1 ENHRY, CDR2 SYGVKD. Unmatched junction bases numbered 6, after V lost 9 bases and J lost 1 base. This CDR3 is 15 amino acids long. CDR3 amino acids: CAIVAGELNTGELFF. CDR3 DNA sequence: TGTGCCATTGTAGCGGGGGAGTTGAACACCGGGGAGCTGTTTTTT.